This T cell receptor (beta chain) was recorded in a study of PD-1 blockade in classical Hodgkin lymphoma (dated by TCRdb to about 2020). Study-level background: Nivolumab dosing was 3 mg/kg intravenously every 2 weeks, continuing until either disease progression or unacceptable toxicity. A peripheral blood immune signature of response to PD-1 blockade in classical Hodgkin lymphoma was defined using TCR beta sequencing and CyTOF.

The study at large found these results: A significant rise by C4D1 was seen in CD4+ but not CD8+ TCR diversity (p=0.0027 vs p=0.16), with the rise being most apparent in complete responders (p=0.02). Diversity was lower in patients who began nivolumab less than 1 year after ASCT, so these patients were left out of later analyses to avoid confounding by immune reconstitution. Baseline TCR diversity was reported to be lower in newly diagnosed patients than in healthy donors and to be lower still in relapsed/refractory patients. Baseline diversity similar to that of newly diagnosed patients was observed in trial patients achieving complete response, whereas significantly lower diversity was observed in partial responders and progressors. The study was limited to a single clinical trial cohort, and causes of repertoire differences, possibly disease activity or prior therapy, remained undefined.

A remark on this clone: Its antigen specificity is not known. Within one base of it there is no much larger clone, and no base qualities were kept.

Genomic DNA was isolated using the Qiagen DNeasy kit from unsorted PBMCs as well as from negatively selected CD4+ and CD8+ fractions. TCR beta CDR3 regions were subjected to amplification by immunoSEQ multiplex PCR with primers that anneal to V and J segments. A synthetic immune receptor repertoire was used to minimize amplification bias, and any remaining bias was removed computationally after sequencing. Per the source publication's procedure: Repertoire diversity was quantified as the Shannon entropy index using custom Python scripts. Unsorted, CD4+ and CD8+ repertoires were examined separately, except in combined analyses, for which CD4+ and CD8+ sequences were merged in silico. A clone was considered expanded if an increase in frequency of at least 2-fold after treatment relative to C1D1 was found, and a pseudocount of 0.5 was applied to clones undetected at baseline. Singleton clones were defined as clones with 0 or 1 copy at C1D1, and non-singleton clones were defined as clones with 2 or more copies. By matching protein sequences in sorted samples from the same patient, clones expanded in unsorted samples were annotated as CD4+, CD8+ or unknown. Diversity changes from C1D1 to C4D1 were tested in paired samples using Wilcoxon tests. In TCRdb, the immuneACCESS table is reduced to in-frame sequences with V and J assigned. These tables do not hold every clone; where another copy was compared, an unresolved V gene accounts for under half, and the others remain unexplained. V and J calls and clone size are those listed in that table; D and trimming were worked out from the DNA. Here the sample has tens of thousands of clones; 69% occur a single time. The top ten constitute about 2.7% of the sample.

What this sample's time point label stands for: cycle 4 day 1 (C4D1), after 6 weeks of nivolumab. Relapse after autologous stem cell transplantation had occurred in all trial patients, and cohorts A, B and C were distinguished by prior brentuximab vedotin exposure. The trial cohort was composed of about 54 patients with relapsed/refractory classical Hodgkin lymphoma, for whom complete response, partial response or progressive disease was recorded as best overall response. In the multi-cohort phase II CheckMate 205 trial, trial patients received single-agent nivolumab. An independent review committee assessed best overall response by applying the 2007 International Working Group response criteria. Trial PBMCs were obtained immediately prior to nivolumab initiation (C1D1) and on therapy at cycle 2 day 1 and cycle 4 day 1. Peripheral blood was collected in 8 mL Vacutainer Cell Preparation Tubes, from which PBMCs were isolated by centrifugation and then cryopreserved.

The V and J ends are trimmed by 0 bases and 3 bases, leaving 5 bases between them. CDR1 SGHVS and CDR2 FQNEAQ were looked up in the germline V gene. Counted from cysteine to phenylalanine, this CDR3 has 13 amino acids. The kept DNA is CDR3 alone, 39 bases in frame from the first base. Sequenced material: peripheral blood mononuclear cells (PBMCs), taken before the fourth cycle of nivolumab. The chain couples TRBV7-8 to TRBJ2-5, with the D gene too uncertain to name. This clonotype originated in a human donor with classical Hodgkin lymphoma. CDR3 sequence: CASSLASEETQYF. The DNA sequence is as follows: TGTGCCAGCAGCTTAGCTTCAGAAGAGACCCAGTACTTC.